Listed below are T cell receptor beta chains from one sample, sequenced in a study of cytomegalovirus exposure and HLA in healthy donors. Repertoires were generated with immunoSEQ multiplex PCR, while TCRdb's copy carries only in-frame clones and drops some. The sample comprises about 160,000 clones, approximately 70% of which are singletons, and around 6.9% rests with the top ten. The sample consisted of PBMCs. These receptors were collected from a man aged 40-49 years in good health and CMV-seropositive. The CDR3 runs from the conserved cysteine through the conserved F or W. D genes are given only for firm matches. Some rows mark clone size as missing; the rest say once, few, many or name a class of expanded clone.

j_call	v_call	clone_size	d_call	cdr3_aa	cdr3_nt
TRBJ1-2	TRBV7-2	once	.	CASSSGGSNLYGYTF	TGTGCCAGCAGCTCCGGGGGGAGTAACCTCTATGGCTACACCTTC
TRBJ2-2	TRBV19	.	TRBD1	CASGTGGTGELFF	TGTGCCAGTGGGACAGGGGGAACCGGGGAGCTGTTTTTT
TRBJ1-2	TRBV10-1	.	TRBD1	CASSESGQGKLYGYTF	TGCGCCAGCAGTGAGTCAGGACAGGGGAAACTCTATGGCTACACCTTC
TRBJ2-6	TRBV15	once	TRBD2	CATSRDGQRGSIPNLSGANVLTF	TGTGCCACCAGCAGAGATGGCCAGCGGGGGAGCATTCCCAATCTCTCTGGGGCCAACGTCCTGACTTTC
TRBJ2-3	TRBV10-1	once	TRBD2	CASIPLAGAFTDTQYF	TGCGCCAGCATTCCACTAGCGGGGGCGTTCACAGATACGCAGTATTTT
TRBJ1-6	TRBV25-1	few	TRBD1	CASSDFTGGNSPLHF	TGTGCCAGCAGTGACTTTACAGGGGGCAATTCACCCCTCCACTTT
TRBJ2-1	TRBV5-4	.	TRBD2	CASSRERGGSYNEQFF	TGTGCCAGCAGCCGAGAGCGGGGGGGCTCCTACAATGAGCAGTTCTTC
TRBJ2-1	TRBV6-4	.	.	CASSVEGAPYNEQFF	TGTGCCAGCAGTGTAGAAGGGGCCCCCTACAATGAGCAGTTCTTC
TRBJ1-5	TRBV9	.	.	CASSVGQGTGQPQHF	TGTGCCAGCAGCGTAGGGCAGGGAACGGGTCAGCCCCAGCATTTT
TRBJ2-2	TRBV19	.	.	CASSQTGSTGELFF	TGTGCCAGTAGTCAAACAGGGAGCACCGGGGAGCTGTTTTTT
TRBJ2-7	TRBV6-1	.	.	CASSEVHPGSHSYEQYF	TGTGCCAGCAGTGAAGTTCATCCAGGCTCACACTCCTACGAGCAGTACTTC
TRBJ2-7	TRBV6-6	.	.	CASTKEGNSYEQYF	TGTGCCAGCACCAAAGAGGGCAATTCCTACGAGCAGTACTTC
TRBJ2-7	TRBV15	few	TRBD1	CATSRDRGQGEQYF	TGTGCCACCAGCAGAGATAGGGGACAGGGAGAGCAGTACTTC
TRBJ2-7	TRBV4-1	.	TRBD2	CASSQGGTSAYEQYF	TGCGCCAGCAGCCAAGGGGGGACTAGCGCCTACGAGCAGTACTTC
TRBJ1-1	TRBV4-1	few	TRBD1	CASSPRQGLNTEAFF	TGCGCCAGCAGCCCCCGACAGGGATTGAACACTGAAGCTTTCTTT
TRBJ2-2	TRBV19	.	TRBD1	CASKNRDRGFTGELFF	TGTGCCAGTAAGAACCGGGACAGGGGGTTTACCGGGGAGCTGTTTTTT
TRBJ2-3	TRBV30	.	TRBD2	CAWGFSGGAGDTQYF	TGTGCCTGGGGGTTTAGCGGGGGGGCGGGAGATACGCAGTATTTT
TRBJ2-7	TRBV9	.	TRBD1	CASSASPGGQGPGEQYF	TGTGCCAGCAGCGCCTCGCCCGGCGGACAGGGACCGGGGGAGCAGTACTTC
TRBJ2-3	TRBV5-1	.	TRBD1	CASSSQGAFTDTQYF	TGCGCCAGCAGCTCCCAGGGGGCCTTCACAGATACGCAGTATTTT
TRBJ1-6	TRBV5-4	.	TRBD1	CASSFGGQGAFVSPLHF	TGTGCCAGCAGCTTTGGGGGACAGGGGGCTTTTGTTTCACCCCTCCACTTT
TRBJ1-3	TRBV2	.	.	CASRPQGPSGNTIYF	TGTGCCAGCAGACCTCAGGGGCCCTCTGGAAACACCATATATTTT
TRBJ2-7	TRBV7-9	.	.	CASSRTQTDYEQYF	TGTGCCAGCAGCCGTACGCAGACAGACTACGAGCAGTACTTC
TRBJ1-1	TRBV11-2	.	TRBD1	CASSSGTGSNTEAFF	TGTGCCAGCAGCTCCGGGACAGGATCGAACACTGAAGCTTTCTTT
TRBJ1-5	TRBV19	.	TRBD1	CASSNTGGSNQPQHF	TGTGCCAGTAGTAACACAGGGGGGAGCAATCAGCCCCAGCATTTT
TRBJ2-3	TRBV5-1	.	.	CASSRDSPTDTQYF	TGCGCCAGCAGCAGGGACTCCCCCACAGATACGCAGTATTTT
TRBJ1-2	TRBV19	.	.	CASNHSQGRSGYTF	TGTGCCAGTAATCATAGCCAGGGTAGGAGTGGCTACACCTTC
TRBJ1-5	TRBV6-5	.	TRBD1	CASSPDRGGVEPQHF	TGTGCCAGCAGCCCGGACAGGGGGGGTGTGGAGCCCCAGCATTTT
TRBJ1-4	TRBV6-5	.	.	CASSPRLGSREKLFF	TGTGCCAGCAGTCCCCGGCTCGGGAGCCGGGAAAAACTGTTTTTT
TRBJ2-5	TRBV14	.	.	CASSQVQGGGETQYF	TGTGCCAGCAGCCAAGTCCAGGGTGGTGGAGAGACCCAGTACTTC
TRBJ2-1	TRBV5-1	.	TRBD2	CASSLVSSGGGYNEQFF	TGCGCCAGCAGCTTGGTTTCTAGCGGGGGGGGGTACAATGAGCAGTTCTTC
TRBJ2-7	TRBV19	few	TRBD1	CASSPRQGAAYEQYF	TGTGCCAGTAGTCCGCGACAGGGGGCCGCCTACGAGCAGTACTTC
TRBJ1-6	TRBV5-4	.	.	CASSLGGGRNSPLHF	TGTGCCAGCAGCTTGGGAGGGGGAAGGAATTCACCCCTCCACTTT
TRBJ1-2	TRBV29-1	.	TRBD1	CSVEAPLSGTGVGYTF	TGCAGCGTTGAAGCCCCCCTATCCGGGACAGGGGTTGGCTACACCTTC
TRBJ2-2	TRBV9	.	.	CASSVDLGELFF	TGTGCCAGCAGCGTAGACTTAGGGGAGCTGTTTTTT
TRBJ2-5	TRBV9	.	.	CASRALGRRGGKETQYF	TGTGCCAGCAGGGCCTTGGGGCGGAGGGGGGGTAAAGAGACCCAGTACTTC
TRBJ1-5	TRBV5-4	few	.	CASSLQGSGQPQHF	TGTGCCAGCAGCTTGCAGGGGTCGGGTCAGCCCCAGCATTTT
TRBJ2-2	TRBV9	few	TRBD2	CASSAGLAGWLGELFF	TGTGCCAGCAGCGCCGGACTAGCGGGGTGGCTCGGGGAGCTGTTTTTT
TRBJ2-1	TRBV15	.	.	CATSRDTGQFF	TGTGCCACCAGCAGAGACACTGGGCAGTTCTTC
TRBJ1-5	TRBV7-8	.	TRBD1	CASSQIRDRVYSNQPQHF	TGTGCCAGCAGCCAGATCCGGGACAGGGTCTATAGCAATCAGCCCCAGCATTTT
TRBJ1-3	TRBV19	once	.	CASRSNSGNTIYF	TGTGCCAGTAGGAGTAACTCTGGAAACACCATATATTTT
TRBJ2-3	TRBV7-3	.	.	CASSNQADTQYF	TGTGCCAGCAGCAACCAGGCGGATACGCAGTATTTT
TRBJ2-3	TRBV9	.	TRBD2	CASSFSGVDTDTQYF	TGTGCCAGCAGCTTCAGCGGGGTAGACACAGATACGCAGTATTTT
TRBJ2-3	TRBV7-9	.	.	CASSLPSRRGDTQYF	TGTGCCAGCAGCTTACCGAGTCGTAGGGGGGATACGCAGTATTTT
TRBJ2-2	TRBV5-4	.	TRBD1	CASSPDRVVGELFF	TGTGCCAGCAGCCCGGACAGGGTGGTCGGGGAGCTGTTTTTT